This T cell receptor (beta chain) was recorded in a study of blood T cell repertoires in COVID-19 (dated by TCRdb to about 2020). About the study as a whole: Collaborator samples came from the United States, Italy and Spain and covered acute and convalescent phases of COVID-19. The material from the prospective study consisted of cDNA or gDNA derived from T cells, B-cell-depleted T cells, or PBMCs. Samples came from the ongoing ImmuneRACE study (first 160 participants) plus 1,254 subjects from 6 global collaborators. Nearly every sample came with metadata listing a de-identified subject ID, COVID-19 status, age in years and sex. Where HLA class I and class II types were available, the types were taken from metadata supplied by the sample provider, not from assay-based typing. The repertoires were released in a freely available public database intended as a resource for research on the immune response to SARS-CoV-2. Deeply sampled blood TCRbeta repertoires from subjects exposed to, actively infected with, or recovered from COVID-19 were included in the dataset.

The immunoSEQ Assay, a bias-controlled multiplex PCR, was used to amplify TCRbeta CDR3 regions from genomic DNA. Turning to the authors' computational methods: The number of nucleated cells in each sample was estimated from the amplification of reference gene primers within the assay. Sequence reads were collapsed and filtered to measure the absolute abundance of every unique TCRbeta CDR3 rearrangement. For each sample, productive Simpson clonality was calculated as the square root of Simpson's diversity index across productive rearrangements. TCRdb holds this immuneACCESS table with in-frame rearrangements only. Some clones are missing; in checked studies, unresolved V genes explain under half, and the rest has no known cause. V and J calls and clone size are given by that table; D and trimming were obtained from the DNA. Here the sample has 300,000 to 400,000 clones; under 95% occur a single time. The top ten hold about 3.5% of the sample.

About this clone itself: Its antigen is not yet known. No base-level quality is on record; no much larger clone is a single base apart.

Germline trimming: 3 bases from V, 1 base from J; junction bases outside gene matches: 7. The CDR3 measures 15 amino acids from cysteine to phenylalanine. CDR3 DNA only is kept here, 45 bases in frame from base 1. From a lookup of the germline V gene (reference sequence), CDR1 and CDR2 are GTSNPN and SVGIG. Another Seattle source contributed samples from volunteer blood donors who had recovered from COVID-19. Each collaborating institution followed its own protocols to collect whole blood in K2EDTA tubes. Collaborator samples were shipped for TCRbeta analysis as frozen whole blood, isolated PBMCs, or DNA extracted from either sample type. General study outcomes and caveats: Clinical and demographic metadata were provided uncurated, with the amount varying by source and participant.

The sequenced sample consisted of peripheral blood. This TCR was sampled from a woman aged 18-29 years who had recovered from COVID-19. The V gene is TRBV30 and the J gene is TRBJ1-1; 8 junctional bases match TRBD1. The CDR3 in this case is CAWSRLDRANTEAFF. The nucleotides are TGTGCCTGGAGCCGCCTGGACAGGGCGAACACTGAAGCTTTCTTT.